The subject of this entry is one T cell receptor (beta chain). Its specific antigen is unknown. Base-call qualities are not available, and no considerably larger clone is one nucleotide away. This specimen belongs to a study of early T cells in non-severe SARS-CoV-2 infection (dated by TCRdb to about 2021). For the study in its entirety: Because TCR sequencing was done on bulk RNA from unsorted whole blood, the alpha and beta chains could not be paired.

Library preparation employed 5' RACE. Instrument used: NextSeq 500. To correct for sequencing error and PCR bias, the TCR library protocol tagged individual cDNA molecules with unique molecular identifiers. Both TCR alpha and beta chains were sequenced, and tight co-correlation was observed between alpha and beta sequence abundances in each sample. Per the original workflow: Decombinator V4 was used to annotate TCR sequences for V gene, J gene and CDR3. Expanded TCRs were defined as changing significantly between any two time points under a Poisson model with p below 0.0001. TCR abundances were normalised to the total number of TCRs sequenced per sample and were expressed as counts per million. TRAV1-2 paired with TRAJ12, TRAJ20 or TRAJ33 defined MAIT TCRs, while TRAV10 paired with TRAJ18 defined iNKT TCRs. VDJdb, accessed on 1 November 2021, was searched for TCRs annotated for CMV, EBV and SARS-CoV-2, and TCRs annotated for more than one antigen were excluded. TCRdb reprocessing: public reads trimmed at Q25 with fastp, clones called with MiXCR, in-frame beta chains kept. Rows are combined by CDR3 protein, so each entry shows the most common genes and DNA. The V and J calls were determined by TCRdb, not by the authors. This sample lists fewer than 85,000 distinct CDR3 sequences; around 10% were detected once. More than 10% of the sample rests with the top ten.

V lost 2 bases and J lost 5 bases; the stretch between them is 7 bases long. CDR1 SSHAT and CDR2 FNYEAQ were looked up in the germline V gene (reference sequence). The CDR3, cysteine through phenylalanine, is 13 amino acids long. The kept DNA is CDR3 alone, 39 bases in frame from the first base. A case-control design nested within a healthcare worker cohort in London, UK, was used, with weekly nasopharyngeal swab PCR tests and blood sampling performed. Healthcare workers were enrolled in the week of the UK lockdown, from 23 to 31 March 2020, and were followed every week for up to roughly 15 weeks. The study at large found these results: VDJdb matching was skewed toward anti-spike CD8 responses and likely underestimated virus-specific expansions, missing private and CD4 specificities.

This sequence was found in an adult who was a healthcare worker with PCR-confirmed SARS-CoV-2 infection or an uninfected control (not recorded which). The chain couples TRBV7-7 to TRBJ2-1; the D gene is not confidently resolved. Source: whole blood, taken at baseline. The sequence in DNA is TGTGCCAGCAGCTTAAGTGATAACAATGAGCAGTTCTTC. It encodes CASSLSDNNEQFF.